Listed below are T cell receptor beta chains from one sample, sequenced in a study of molecular identifiers for immune sequencing clone quantification. TCRdb re-derived calls from the PCR reads in MiXCR, one entry per CDR3 protein. The table includes about half a million distinct CDR3 sequences, less than 30% detected once. Sequenced input: naive CD8+ T cells from blood, with Jurkat cell RNA spiked in. All receptors derive from a human donor in good health. Some libraries in this study had Jurkat cell RNA spiked in. Each CDR3 is given with its conserved first and last residue. Fields, in order: D gene, V gene, J gene, clone size, CDR3 DNA, CDR3 protein. The D gene is left open where the match is weak. Clone size is shown for a subset of rows, as once, few, many or a class of expanded clone.

>NA|TRBV27|TRBJ2-7|many
TGTGCCAGCCAAGGGCCGGGGCCCGGCACCTACGAGCAGTACTTC
CASQGPGPGTYEQYF
>NA|TRBV5-6|TRBJ2-3|NA
TGTGCCAGCAGCCCGACCTGGGCAGATACGCAGTATTTT
CASSPTWADTQYF
>NA|TRBV23-1|TRBJ2-3|many
TGCGCCAGCAGGCAGACACTGAATATTGGACACCCCTGCGCAGATACGCAGTATTTT
CASRQTLNIGHPCADTQYF
>NA|TRBV2|TRBJ1-3|few
TGTGCCAGCAGTGACAGCTCTGGAAACACCATATATTTT
CASSDSSGNTIYF
>NA|TRBV6-5|TRBJ1-3|few
TGTGCCAGCGGGGCTGGAAACACCATATATTTT
CASGAGNTIYF
>NA|TRBV6-5|TRBJ1-5|NA
TGTGCCAGCAGCTCCGGGGCAGCCATCAATCAGCCCCAGCATTTT
CASSSGAAINQPQHF
>NA|TRBV11-2|TRBJ2-1|NA
TGTGCCTTGCGGATCTACAATGAGCAGTTCTTC
CALRIYNEQFF
>NA|TRBV7-9|TRBJ1-4|NA
TGTGCCAGCAGCCCCGTGAGTGGGCTAGGTGAAAAACTGTTTTTT
CASSPVSGLGEKLFF
>NA|TRBV6-2/TRBV6-3|TRBJ1-5|NA
TGTGCCAGCAGTGGAATTCGACAGGACGATCAGCCCCAGCATTTT
CASSGIRQDDQPQHF
>NA|TRBV12-3/TRBV12-4|TRBJ2-5|few
TGTGCCAGCACTCCCCATCCCCCCGGGACACCAAAAGAGACCCAGTACTTC
CASTPHPPGTPKETQYF
>NA|TRBV10-3|TRBJ2-3|NA
TGTGCCTCCCAAGATTTGGCCCAAAGCACAGATACGCAGTATTTT
CASQDLAQSTDTQYF
>NA|TRBV11-2|TRBJ2-7|NA
TGTGCCAGCAGCTCTGTCGGGCAGTCATCCGAGCAGTACTTC
CASSSVGQSSEQYF
>NA|TRBV7-9|TRBJ1-5|many
TGTGCCAGCAGCAACACCGAAGACAGCTATCAGCCCCAGCATTTT
CASSNTEDSYQPQHF
>TRBD2|TRBV9|TRBJ2-5|NA
TGTGCCAGCAGCGTATCTGGACTAGCAGAGACCCAGTACTTC
CASSVSGLAETQYF
>NA|TRBV27|TRBJ1-5|few
TGTGCCAGCAGTTTAACCGCCGCGGGGCATCAGCCCCAGCATTTT
CASSLTAAGHQPQHF
>NA|TRBV5-1|TRBJ1-1|many
TGCGCCAGCAGCTTGAAGGGGTCGGCGAGGCCTCCTGAAGCTTTCTTT
CASSLKGSARPPEAFF
>TRBD2|TRBV20-1|TRBJ2-1|many
TGCAGTGCTAGAAATCCCGGGACTAACCAACGGGATGAGCAGTTCTTC
CSARNPGTNQRDEQFF
>NA|TRBV12-3/TRBV12-4|TRBJ2-6|many
TGTGCCAGCAGCCCAACCGGGACACCTGTTCCTGGGGCCAACGTCCTGACTTTC
CASSPTGTPVPGANVLTF
>TRBD2|TRBV2|TRBJ2-1|NA
TGTGCCAGCAGTGTTTCTGTAGCGGGAGCCAATGAGCAGTTCTTC
CASSVSVAGANEQFF
>TRBD1|TRBV6-5|TRBJ1-2|few
TGTGCCAGCTCAGAAAACAGGGGAGATGGCTACACCTTC
CASSENRGDGYTF
>NA|TRBV29-1|TRBJ2-3|many
TGCAGCGCTAGCACAGATACGCAGTATTTT
CSASTDTQYF
>NA|TRBV29-1|TRBJ2-1|NA
TGCAGTGTTGACGGCGGGCCCCAAGCCCCCTACAATGAGCAGTTCTTC
CSVDGGPQAPYNEQFF
>NA|TRBV11-2|TRBJ1-1|NA
TGTGCCAGCAGCACCAGGACAGAGGGCCGGACTGAAGCTTTCTTT
CASSTRTEGRTEAFF
>TRBD1|TRBV5-1|TRBJ1-1|few
TGCGCCAGCAGAGCAGACAGGGGGGTGAACACTGAAGCTTTCTTT
CASRADRGVNTEAFF
>TRBD1|TRBV27|TRBJ2-7|NA
TGTGCCAGCAGTTTTTCCGGGACAGACTACGAGCAGTACTTC
CASSFSGTDYEQYF
>NA|TRBV6-5|TRBJ1-6|NA
TGTGCCAGCAGGTTGCGTAATTCACCCCTCCACTTT
CASRLRNSPLHF
>NA|TRBV20-1|TRBJ2-7|NA
TGCAGTGCTAGAGAGCTAGCTGCAGGCTACGAGCAGTACTTC
CSARELAAGYEQYF
>NA|TRBV3-1|TRBJ2-3|NA
TGCGCCAGCAGCCAATCTCCCAGGGTTCTCGGCACAGATACGCAGTATTTT
CASSQSPRVLGTDTQYF
>TRBD2|TRBV10-3|TRBJ2-3|NA
TGTGCCATCAGCCCACCAGCGGGGGAACTAGGCACAGATACGCAGTATTTT
CAISPPAGELGTDTQYF
>NA|TRBV30|TRBJ2-5|NA
TGTGCCTGGAGTGGTAGGGGTTTTCGGCAAGAGACCCAGTACTTC
CAWSGRGFRQETQYF
>TRBD1|TRBV5-1|TRBJ2-3|NA
TGCGCCAGCAGCTCGGGACAGACACGTTTAGTAGATACGCAGTATTTT
CASSSGQTRLVDTQYF
>TRBD1|TRBV6-2/TRBV6-3|TRBJ1-1|NA
TGTGCCAGCACCGAACAGGGGGTTATGAACACTGAAGCTTTCTTT
CASTEQGVMNTEAFF
>NA|TRBV29-1|TRBJ2-3|many
TGCAGCGTTGTTGGGGACACTCATAGCACAGATACGCAGTATTTT
CSVVGDTHSTDTQYF
>NA|TRBV5-3|TRBJ2-7|few
TGTGCCAGCAGCTTGTGGGGGGCAGAACCTTCCTACGAGCAGTACTTC
CASSLWGAEPSYEQYF
>TRBD1|TRBV7-9|TRBJ2-2|NA
TGTGCCAGCAGCTCTAACAGGGGCCCTTACACCGGGGAGCTGTTTTTT
CASSSNRGPYTGELFF
>TRBD2|TRBV28|TRBJ2-7|many
TGTGCCAGCAGTTCTCTAGCGGCCTACGAGCAGTACTTC
CASSSLAAYEQYF
>TRBD2|TRBV5-1|TRBJ2-7|NA
TGCGCCAGCAGCATCTCGGGAGGGCCCCCCTTTGGCGAGCAGTACTTC
CASSISGGPPFGEQYF
>TRBD1|TRBV7-4|TRBJ2-1|NA
TGTGCCAGCAGCCAGGGACAGAGGTTAGGCAGGTCCTACAATGAGCAGTTCTTC
CASSQGQRLGRSYNEQFF
>NA|TRBV29-1|TRBJ2-5|many
TGCAGCGTTGATGAGGGTATCGAGACCCAGTACTTC
CSVDEGIETQYF
>NA|TRBV4-3|TRBJ2-7|NA
TGCGCCAGCAGCCAAGGGGCAGAGACAACCCACGAGCAGTACTTC
CASSQGAETTHEQYF
>TRBD1|TRBV4-1|TRBJ2-7|NA
TGCGCCAGCAGCCTTCGGACAGGGGGCTCCGAGCAGTACTTC
CASSLRTGGSEQYF
>TRBD1|TRBV15|TRBJ2-5|few
TGTGCCACCAGCACGACCCTGGGGACAGGGGTAGAGACCCAGTACTTC
CATSTTLGTGVETQYF
>NA|TRBV28|TRBJ1-5|NA
TGTGCCAGCAGTTTACACCCTAATAACAATCAGCCCCAGCATTTT
CASSLHPNNNQPQHF
>NA|TRBV24-1|TRBJ2-3|many
TGTGCCACCAGTGATTTCGCGGATACGCAGTATTTT
CATSDFADTQYF
>TRBD1|TRBV19|TRBJ1-5|NA
TGTGCCAGTATTGGGACAGAAGGGCTTCAGCCCCGGCATTTT
CASIGTEGLQPRHF
>TRBD2|TRBV4-1|TRBJ2-1|NA
TGCGCCAGCAGCCGACTAGCGACCTCTAATAATGAGCAGTTCTTC
CASSRLATSNNEQFF
>NA|TRBV6-1|TRBJ1-1|NA
TGTGCCAGCAGTGAATGGGTGGGAACGGCTGAAGCTTTCTTT
CASSEWVGTAEAFF
>NA|TRBV19|TRBJ1-2|NA
TGTGCCAGTAGTGGGTCCGAGGTCACCTTC
CASSGSEVTF
>NA|TRBV27|TRBJ2-1|few
TGTGCCAGCAGTCCCCGAGTAGGGGGCAATGAGCAGTTCTTC
CASSPRVGGNEQFF
>NA|TRBV20-1|TRBJ2-2|few
TGCAGTGCTAGAGATCTGGACACCGGGGAGCTGTTTTTT
CSARDLDTGELFF
>NA|TRBV25-1|TRBJ1-3|NA
TGTGCCAGCAGTGAATTTCACCAGAACTCTGGAAACACCATATATTTT
CASSEFHQNSGNTIYF
>NA|TRBV24-1|TRBJ2-7|NA
TGTGCCGACTATTGGGGGAATTCCTACGAGCAGTACTTC
CADYWGNSYEQYF
>NA|TRBV7-9|TRBJ2-5|few
TGTGCCAGCAGCAAAGCCCTCGGGGTCCAAGAGACCCAGTACTTC
CASSKALGVQETQYF
>NA|TRBV7-9|TRBJ1-4|few
TGTGCCAGCAGCTTAATTAACGCGGCTAATGAAAAACTGTTTTTT
CASSLINAANEKLFF
>NA|TRBV9|TRBJ1-1|many
TGTGCCAGCAGCGTAGATACAGGGCGCACTGAAGCTTTCTTT
CASSVDTGRTEAFF
>NA|TRBV19|TRBJ1-4|NA
TGTGCCAGTAGGGTGGATGAAAAACTGTTTTTT
CASRVDEKLFF
>TRBD2|TRBV16|TRBJ2-7|few
TGTGCCAGCAGCCCCACAGCGGGGGCAGAGCACGAGCAGTACTTC
CASSPTAGAEHEQYF
>NA|TRBV19|TRBJ2-3|NA
TGTGCCAGTAGTATATTGGGGGACATAAAAAGTGCTCGTCGCACAGATACGCAGTATTTT
CASSILGDIKSARRTDTQYF